This T cell receptor beta chain was sequenced in a study of T cell repertoires in cytomegalovirus infection. Study background: Selection of CMV epitopes for the study included recently identified HLA-C-restricted and well-studied HLA-B-restricted ones. Carrying CMV and the relevant HLA type showed in public TCR beta signatures.

TCRdb redid the calling of the reads with MiXCR, one entry per CDR3 protein. The table has about 500,000 distinct CDR3 sequences, roughly a third seen once. Regarding this clonotype: Its antigen is not identified.

From germline, CDR1 is MNHEY and CDR2 SVGEGT. J lost 5 bases, V lost 4 bases, and 7 bases had no gene match. This CDR3 region has 16 residues. The specimen was cultured PBMCs, collected from culture after CMV antigen stimulation. The chain carries TRBV6-2 or TRBV6-3 and TRBJ2-5; 13 positions match TRBD2. This TCR was sampled from a human donor in good health (CMV status not recorded). Some clones in this sample may be carry-over from other donors' samples. CDR3 region: CASSFRGLAGRETQYF. In nucleotides, the CDR3 is TGTGCCAGCAGTTTCCGGGGACTAGCGGGAAGGGAGACCCAGTACTTC.